The clone carrying this T cell receptor (beta chain) was detected ten times or more. RNA served as the template for amplifying TCR beta CDR3 regions. First-round RT-PCR used HTBI primers; second-round multiplex PCR followed. TCRdb ran MiXCR on the multiplex PCR reads and lists one entry per CDR3 protein. The sample carries around 1.1 million distinct CDR3 sequences, roughly two fifths recorded once. The CDR3 extends over 13 amino acids. Germline V gene sequence: CDR1 SQVTM, CDR2 ANQGSEA. V lost 3 bases to trimming and J lost 0 bases, with 8 bases between them. The sample comes from a study of Graves' ophthalmopathy and Graves' hyperthyroidism.

This chain connects TRBV29-1 to TRBJ2-5; unclear D gene. The sample comprised peripheral blood or thyroid tissue (not recorded which). The TCR was taken from an adult man with Graves' hyperthyroidism. CDR3 bases: TGCAGCGTTGAGCACCCGTACCAAGAGACCCAGTACTTC. Encoded protein: CSVEHPYQETQYF. The full variable domain, completed using reference TRBV29-1 and TRBJ2-5, is SAVISQKPSRDICQRGTSLTIQCQVDSQVTMMFWYRQQPGQSLTLIATANQGSEATYESGFVIDKFPISRPNLTFSTLTVSNMSPEDSSIYLCSVEHPYQETQYFGPGTRLLVL.